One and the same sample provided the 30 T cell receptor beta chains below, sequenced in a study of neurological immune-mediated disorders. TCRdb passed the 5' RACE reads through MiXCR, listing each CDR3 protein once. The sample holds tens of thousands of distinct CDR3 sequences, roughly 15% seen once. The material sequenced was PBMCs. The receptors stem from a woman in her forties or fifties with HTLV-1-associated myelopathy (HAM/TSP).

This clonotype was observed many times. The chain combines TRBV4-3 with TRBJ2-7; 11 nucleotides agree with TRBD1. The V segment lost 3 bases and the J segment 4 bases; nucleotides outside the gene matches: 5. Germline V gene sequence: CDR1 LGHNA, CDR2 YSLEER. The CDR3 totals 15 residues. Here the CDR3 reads CASSQGQGVGYEQYF. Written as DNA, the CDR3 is TGCGCCAGCAGCCAGGGACAGGGGGTAGGGTACGAGCAGTACTTC.

The CDR3 reads CASSNGAGGKNTEAFF. The CDR3 nucleotides read TGCGCCAGCAGTAACGGGGCAGGGGGTAAGAACACTGAAGCTTTCTTT. This chain connects TRBV5-1 to TRBJ1-1; 7 bases line up with TRBD1. The CDR3 sequence is 16 residues long. The V segment lost 5 bases and the J segment 1 base; nucleotides outside the gene matches: 11. CDR1 and CDR2 (germline): SGHRS, YFSETQ.

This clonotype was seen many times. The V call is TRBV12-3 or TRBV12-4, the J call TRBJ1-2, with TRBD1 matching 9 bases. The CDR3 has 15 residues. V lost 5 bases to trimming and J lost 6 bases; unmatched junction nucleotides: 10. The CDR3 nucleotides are TGTGCCAGCAGTCCCCCCTGGACAGGGGAGAATGGCTACACCTTC. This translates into CASSPPWTGENGYTF.

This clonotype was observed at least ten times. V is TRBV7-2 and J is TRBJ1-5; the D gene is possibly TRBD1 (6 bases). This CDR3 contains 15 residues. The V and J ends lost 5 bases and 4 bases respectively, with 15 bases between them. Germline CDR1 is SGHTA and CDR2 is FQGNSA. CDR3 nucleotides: TGTGCCAGCAGCCCTAGCAGGGGAGGGAATCAGCCCCAGCATTTT. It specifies CASSPSRGGNQPQHF.

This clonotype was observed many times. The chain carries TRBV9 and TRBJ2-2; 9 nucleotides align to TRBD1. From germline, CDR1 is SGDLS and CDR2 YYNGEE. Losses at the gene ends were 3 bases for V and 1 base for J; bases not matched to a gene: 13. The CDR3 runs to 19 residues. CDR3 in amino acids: CASSAIGTGRALNTGELFF. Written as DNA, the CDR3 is TGTGCCAGCAGCGCCATCGGGACAGGGAGGGCCCTGAACACCGGGGAGCTGTTTTTT.

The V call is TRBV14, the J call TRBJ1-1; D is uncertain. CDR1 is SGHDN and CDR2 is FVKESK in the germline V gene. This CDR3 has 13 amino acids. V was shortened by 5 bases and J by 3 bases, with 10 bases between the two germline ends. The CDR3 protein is CASSFTRDTEAFF. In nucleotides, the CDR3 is TGTGCCAGCAGCTTTACTAGAGACACTGAAGCTTTCTTT.

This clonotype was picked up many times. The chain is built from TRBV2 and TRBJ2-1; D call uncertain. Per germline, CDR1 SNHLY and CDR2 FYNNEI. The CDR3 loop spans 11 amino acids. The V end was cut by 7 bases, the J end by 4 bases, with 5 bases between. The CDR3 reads CASKVYNEQFF. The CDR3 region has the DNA TGTGCCAGCAAGGTTTACAATGAGCAGTTCTTC.

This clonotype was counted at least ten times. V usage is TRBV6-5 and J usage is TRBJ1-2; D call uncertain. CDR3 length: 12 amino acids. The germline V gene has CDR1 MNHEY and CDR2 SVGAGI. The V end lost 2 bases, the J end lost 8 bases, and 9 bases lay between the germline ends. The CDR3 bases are TGTGCCAGCAGTTACGGAGCGGGGGGCTACACCTTC. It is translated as CASSYGAGGYTF.

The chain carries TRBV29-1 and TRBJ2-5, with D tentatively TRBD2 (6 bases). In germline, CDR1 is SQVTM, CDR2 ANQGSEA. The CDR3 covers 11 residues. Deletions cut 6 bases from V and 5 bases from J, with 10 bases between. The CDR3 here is CSVSRDETQYF. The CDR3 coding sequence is TGCAGCGTCTCGCGGGACGAGACCCAGTACTTC.

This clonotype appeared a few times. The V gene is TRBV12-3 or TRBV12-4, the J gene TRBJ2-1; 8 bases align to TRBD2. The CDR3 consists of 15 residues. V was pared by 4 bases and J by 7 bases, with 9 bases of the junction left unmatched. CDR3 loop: CASSYAGGPRNEQFF. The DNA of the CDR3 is TGTGCCAGCAGTTATGCGGGGGGCCCAAGGAATGAGCAGTTCTTC.

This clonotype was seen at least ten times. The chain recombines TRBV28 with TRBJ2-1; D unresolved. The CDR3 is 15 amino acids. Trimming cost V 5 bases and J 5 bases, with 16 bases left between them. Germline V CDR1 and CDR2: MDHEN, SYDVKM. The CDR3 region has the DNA TGTGCCAGCAGTGGATTCGTACTATCCCACAATGAGCAGTTCTTC. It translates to CASSGFVLSHNEQFF.

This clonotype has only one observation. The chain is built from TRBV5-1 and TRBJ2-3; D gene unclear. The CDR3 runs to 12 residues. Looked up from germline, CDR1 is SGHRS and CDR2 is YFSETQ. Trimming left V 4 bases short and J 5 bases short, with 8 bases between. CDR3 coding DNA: TGCGCCAGCAGCCCCGGCCGAGATACGCAGTATTTT. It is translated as CASSPGRDTQYF.

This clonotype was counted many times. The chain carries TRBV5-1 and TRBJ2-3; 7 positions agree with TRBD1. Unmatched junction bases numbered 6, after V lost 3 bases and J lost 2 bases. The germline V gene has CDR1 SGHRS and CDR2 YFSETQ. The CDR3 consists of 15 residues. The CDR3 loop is CASSWGQTHTDTQYF. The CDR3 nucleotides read TGCGCCAGCAGCTGGGGACAGACCCACACAGATACGCAGTATTTT.

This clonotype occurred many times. The CDR3 loop is CASSYGGTDTQYF. The CDR3 DNA reads as TGTGCCAGCAGTTACGGGGGCACAGATACGCAGTATTTT. The J gene is TRBJ2-3, the V gene TRBV6-6; D not certain. The CDR3 is 13 amino acids. Germline loops: CDR1 MNHNY, CDR2 SVGAGI (reference sequence). The germline V and J ends were trimmed by 2 bases and 1 base, with 4 bases remaining between them.

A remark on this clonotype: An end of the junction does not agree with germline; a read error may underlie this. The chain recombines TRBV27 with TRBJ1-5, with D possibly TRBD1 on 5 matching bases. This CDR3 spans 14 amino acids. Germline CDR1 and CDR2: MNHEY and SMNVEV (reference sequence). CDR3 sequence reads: CASGGHQRNQLQHF. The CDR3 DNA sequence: TGTGCCAGTGGAGGACATCAGAGGAATCAGCTCCAGCATTTT.

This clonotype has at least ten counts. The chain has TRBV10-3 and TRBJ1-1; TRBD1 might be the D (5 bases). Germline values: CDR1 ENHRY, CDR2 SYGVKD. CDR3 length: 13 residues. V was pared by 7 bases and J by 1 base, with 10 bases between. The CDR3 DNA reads TGTGCCATCATGGGGGGTGGGAACACTGAAGCTTTCTTT. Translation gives CAIMGGGNTEAFF.

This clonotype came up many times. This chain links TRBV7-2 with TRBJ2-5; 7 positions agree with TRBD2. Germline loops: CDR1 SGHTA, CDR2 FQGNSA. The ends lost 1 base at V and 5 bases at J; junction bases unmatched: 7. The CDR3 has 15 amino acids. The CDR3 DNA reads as TGTGCCAGCAGCTTAGAAGCTTGGCGGGAGGAGACCCAGTACTTC. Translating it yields CASSLEAWREETQYF.

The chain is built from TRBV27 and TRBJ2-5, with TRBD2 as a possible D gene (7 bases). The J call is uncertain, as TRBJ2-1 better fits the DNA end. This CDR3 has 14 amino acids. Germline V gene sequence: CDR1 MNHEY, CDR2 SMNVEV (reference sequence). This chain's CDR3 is CASILGKGGETQFF. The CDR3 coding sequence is TGTGCCAGCATCCTCGGGAAGGGGGGGGAGACCCAGTTCTTC.

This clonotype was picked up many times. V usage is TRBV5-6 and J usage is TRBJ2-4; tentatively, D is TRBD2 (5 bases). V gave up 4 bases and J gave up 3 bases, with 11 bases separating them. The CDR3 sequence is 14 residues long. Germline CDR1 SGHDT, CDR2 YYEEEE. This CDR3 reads CASSPGLGKNIQYF. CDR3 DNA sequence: TGTGCCAGCAGCCCGGGGTTGGGCAAAAACATTCAGTACTTC.

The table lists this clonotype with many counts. The CDR3 DNA is TGTGCCAGCAGCTTAGGCCCTAGGGACACTGGAAACACCATATATTTT. Translated: CASSLGPRDTGNTIYF. This rearrangement joins TRBV7-9 to TRBJ1-3; a weak D match, TRBD1 (6 bases). Deletions cut 1 base from V and 2 bases from J, with 12 bases between. This CDR3 is built from 16 residues. Germline lookup yields CDR1 SEHNR and CDR2 FQNEAQ (reference sequence).

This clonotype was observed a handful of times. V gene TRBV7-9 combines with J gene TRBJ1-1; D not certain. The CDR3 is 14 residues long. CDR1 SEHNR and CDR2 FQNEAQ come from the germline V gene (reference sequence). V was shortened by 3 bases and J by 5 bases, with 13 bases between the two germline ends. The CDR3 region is CASSFRLAGTEAFF. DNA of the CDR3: TGTGCCAGCAGCTTCAGGCTGGCGGGTACTGAAGCTTTCTTT.

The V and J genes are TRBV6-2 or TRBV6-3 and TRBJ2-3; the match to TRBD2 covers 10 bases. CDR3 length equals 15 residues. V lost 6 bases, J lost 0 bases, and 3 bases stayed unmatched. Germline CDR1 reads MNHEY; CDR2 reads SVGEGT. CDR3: CASSQLAGSTDTQYF. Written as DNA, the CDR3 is TGTGCCAGCAGCCAACTAGCGGGGAGCACAGATACGCAGTATTTT.

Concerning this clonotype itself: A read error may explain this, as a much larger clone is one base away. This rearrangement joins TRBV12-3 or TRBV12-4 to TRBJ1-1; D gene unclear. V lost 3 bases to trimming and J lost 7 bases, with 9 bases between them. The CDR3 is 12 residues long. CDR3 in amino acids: CASSLAGREAFF. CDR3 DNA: TGTGCCAGCAGTTTGGCAGGCCGTGAAGCTTTCTTT.

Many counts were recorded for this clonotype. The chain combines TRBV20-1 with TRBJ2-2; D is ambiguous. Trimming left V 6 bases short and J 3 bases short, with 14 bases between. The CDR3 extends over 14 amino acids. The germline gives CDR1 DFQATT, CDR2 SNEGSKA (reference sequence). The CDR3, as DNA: TGCAGTGCCAATGGATGGGTGGACACCGGGGAGCTGTTTTTT. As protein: CSANGWVDTGELFF.

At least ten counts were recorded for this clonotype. As DNA, the CDR3 is TGTGCCAGCAGTTACGTGGAGGGCTACGAGCAGTACTTC. Amino acid sequence: CASSYVEGYEQYF. The rearrangement joins TRBV6-2 or TRBV6-3 to TRBJ2-7; D is possibly TRBD2 (6 bases). Germline assignment: CDR1 MNHEY and CDR2 SVGEGT. Trimming took 2 bases from V and 3 from J, leaving 8 bases between them. The CDR3 spans 13 residues.

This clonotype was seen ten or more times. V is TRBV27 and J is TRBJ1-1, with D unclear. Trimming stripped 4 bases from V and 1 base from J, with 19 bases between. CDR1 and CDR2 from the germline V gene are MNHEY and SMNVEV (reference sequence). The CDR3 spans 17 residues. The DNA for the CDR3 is TGTGCCAGCAGTTCCCCCTGGGGTCTCAGGTCGAACACTGAAGCTTTCTTT. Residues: CASSSPWGLRSNTEAFF.

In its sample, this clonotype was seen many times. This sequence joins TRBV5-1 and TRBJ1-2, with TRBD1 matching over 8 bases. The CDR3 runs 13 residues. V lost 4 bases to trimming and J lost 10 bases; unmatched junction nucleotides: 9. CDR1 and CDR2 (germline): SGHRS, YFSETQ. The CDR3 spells CASSAIQGADYTF. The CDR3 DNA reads TGCGCCAGCAGCGCGATTCAGGGGGCGGACTACACCTTC.

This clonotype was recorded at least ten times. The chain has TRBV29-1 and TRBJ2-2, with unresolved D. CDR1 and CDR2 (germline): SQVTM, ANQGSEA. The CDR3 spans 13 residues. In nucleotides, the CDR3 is TGCAGTTCTGCAGGAGCTAACACCGGGGAGCTGTTTTTT. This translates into CSSAGANTGELFF.

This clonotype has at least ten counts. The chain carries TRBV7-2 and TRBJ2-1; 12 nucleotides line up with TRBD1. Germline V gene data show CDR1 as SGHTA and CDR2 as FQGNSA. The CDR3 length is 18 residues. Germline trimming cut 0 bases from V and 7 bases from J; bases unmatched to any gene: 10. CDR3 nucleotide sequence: TGTGCCAGCAGCTTAGCCGCAGCTGGGACAGGGGGCTTTAATGAGCAGTTCTTC. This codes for CASSLAAAGTGGFNEQFF.

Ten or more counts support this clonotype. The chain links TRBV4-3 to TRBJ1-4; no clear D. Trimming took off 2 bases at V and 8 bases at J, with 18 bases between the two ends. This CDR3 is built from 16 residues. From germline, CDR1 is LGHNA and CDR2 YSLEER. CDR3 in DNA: TGCGCCAGCAGCCAAACCCTTCTGGTCGGGGTAGAAAAACTGTTTTTT. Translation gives CASSQTLLVGVEKLFF.